The 21 T cell receptor beta chains given below trace back to one sample, sequenced in a study of blood T cell repertoires in COVID-19. Repertoires were generated with immunoSEQ multiplex PCR, while TCRdb's copy carries only in-frame clones and drops some. The sample lists over 30,000 clones; roughly 90% were seen once. Sequencing was performed on peripheral blood. The receptor set was obtained from a man aged 65-85 years with acute or convalescent COVID-19.

Only one count was recorded for this clone. The chain combines TRBV5-1 with TRBJ1-3; the D is unclear. The length of the CDR3 is 14 residues. From germline, CDR1 is SGHRS and CDR2 YFSETQ. The ends were cut back, 0 bases at V and 7 bases at J, with 11 bases in the middle. This CDR3 reads CASSLDGDGNTIYF. In DNA, the CDR3 is TGCGCCAGCAGCTTGGACGGGGATGGGAACACCATATATTTT. The full variable domain, in which reference TRBV5-1 and TRBJ1-3 provide the parts outside the CDR3, is KAGVTQTPRYLIKTRGQQVTLSCSPISGHRSVSWYQQTPGQGLQFLFEYFSETQRNKGNFPGRFSGRQFSNSRSEMNVSTLELGDSALYLCASSLDGDGNTIYFGEGSWLTVV.

This sequence joins TRBV3-1 (or the pseudogene TRBV3-2) and TRBJ2-5, with a possible D match to TRBD2 (6 bases). V lost 0 bases, J lost 5 bases, and 7 bases lay in between. Germline V gene lookup returns CDR1 LGHDT and CDR2 YNNKEL (reference sequence). This CDR3 has 13 residues. In DNA form, the CDR3 reads TGTGCCAGCAGCCAAGAGGGGAGGGAGACCCAGTACTTC. It encodes CASSQEGRETQYF.

V and J are TRBV4-3 and TRBJ1-3, with a weak D call TRBD1 (6 bases). From germline, CDR1 is LGHNA and CDR2 YSLEER. V lost 3 bases and J lost 3, with 12 bases in between. There are 15 residues in the CDR3. CDR3 nucleotide sequence: TGCGCCAGCAGCCAGGAAACAGGGTTTGGAAACACCATATATTTT. It codes for CASSQETGFGNTIYF.

The rearrangement uses TRBV2 and TRBJ1-5; perhaps TRBD1 as D (5 bases). The CDR3 loop spans 14 amino acids. Germline-derived CDR1 and CDR2 are SNHLY and FYNNEI. With 5 bases removed from V and 5 bases from J, the gap between germline ends came to 13 bases. The CDR3 DNA reads as TGTGCCAGCAGTCAGAGACTGACAGATCAGCCCCAGCATTTT. Translation: CASSQRLTDQPQHF.

This rearrangement joins TRBV5-4 to TRBJ1-2; TRBD1 matches 9 bases. Looked up from germline, CDR1 is SGHNT and CDR2 is YYREEE (reference sequence). J was trimmed by 6 bases and V by 4 bases; bases with no gene match: 10. CDR3 length equals 15 residues. This CDR3 is CASSPRQGVVDGYTF. CDR3 coding DNA: TGTGCCAGCAGCCCCCGACAGGGGGTGGTTGATGGCTACACCTTC.

The rearrangement uses TRBV4-1 and TRBJ2-6; D is uncertain. The V end lost 0 bases, the J end lost 0 bases, and 15 bases lay between the germline ends. The germline V gene has CDR1 MGHRA and CDR2 YSYEKL. This CDR3 has 19 residues. The CDR3 sequence is CASSQDSQAVLSGANVLTF. The DNA of the CDR3 is TGCGCCAGCAGCCAAGATTCTCAGGCAGTACTCTCTGGGGCCAACGTCCTGACTTTC.

This clone was observed a few times. V usage is TRBV7-3 and J usage is TRBJ2-1, with 14 bases aligning to TRBD2. The CDR3 contains 15 residues. The V gene end was trimmed by 8 bases and the J gene end by 0 bases; junction bases not matched to a gene: 0. Germline loops: CDR1 SGHTA, CDR2 FQGTGA. The CDR3 sequence is CASGLAGGSYNEQFF. CDR3 nucleotide sequence: TGTGCCAGCGGACTAGCGGGAGGCTCCTACAATGAGCAGTTCTTC.

The chain employs TRBV5-4 and TRBJ2-5; 12 bases map to TRBD2. V shed 3 bases, J shed 5 bases, and the junction held 8 bases outside the gene matches. Germline V gene lookup returns CDR1 SGHNT and CDR2 YYREEE (reference sequence). The CDR3 sequence is 16 residues long. The CDR3 DNA reads TGTGCCAGCAGCTCTAGCGGGAGGGGAGGATGGGAGACCCAGTACTTC. This translates into CASSSSGRGGWETQYF.

The chain has TRBV7-9 and TRBJ1-4; no clear D. The CDR3 loop spans 16 amino acids. V was pared by 1 base and J by 4 bases, with 13 bases between. Germline V gives CDR1 SEHNR, CDR2 FQNEAQ (reference sequence). CDR3 nucleotides: TGTGCCAGCAGCTTAGATCTGAGCGGAAATAATGAAAAACTGTTTTTT. It yields the protein CASSLDLSGNNEKLFF.

This clone was found a few times. The chain uses TRBV5-4 and TRBJ2-1; perhaps TRBD1 as D (6 bases). With 3 bases removed from V and 6 bases from J, the gap between germline ends came to 13 bases. This CDR3 has 14 amino acids. Germline V gives CDR1 SGHNT, CDR2 YYREEE (reference sequence). The CDR3 here is CASSSQGEANEQFF. CDR3 DNA: TGTGCCAGCAGCTCACAGGGAGAGGCCAATGAGCAGTTCTTC.

The V call is TRBV9, the J call TRBJ2-2; possible D gene TRBD2, 6 bases. The CDR3 is made up of 15 amino acids. The V end lost 4 bases, the J end lost 4 bases, and 14 bases lay between the germline ends. Germline CDR1 reads SGDLS; CDR2 reads YYNGEE. The CDR3 here is CASSPRPAGTGELFF. The DNA of the CDR3 is TGTGCCAGCAGCCCCCGGCCAGCGGGCACCGGGGAGCTGTTTTTT.

This chain uses TRBV7-2 with TRBJ2-2; TRBD1 aligns across 7 bases. The CDR3 length is 15 residues. J gave up 3 bases and V 5 bases, and 6 bases lay outside the gene matches. Germline lookup yields CDR1 SGHTA and CDR2 FQGNSA. The CDR3 is CASSQRTGDTGELFF. The CDR3 DNA reads TGTGCCAGCAGCCAACGGACAGGAGACACCGGGGAGCTGTTTTTT.

The rearrangement links TRBV20-1 to TRBJ2-1; D gene unclear. The CDR3 runs 10 residues. Germline V gene data show CDR1 as DFQATT and CDR2 as SNEGSKA (reference sequence). V dropped 5 bases and J dropped 10 bases, with 9 bases sitting between them. The chain's CDR3 is CSASRLEQFF. The CDR3 coding sequence is TGCAGTGCTTCCCGGTTGGAGCAGTTCTTC.

This chain uses TRBV28 with TRBJ1-2; no firm D call. There are 14 residues in the CDR3. Germline V lookup: CDR1 MDHEN, CDR2 SYDVKM. Trimming pared 4 bases from V and 4 bases from J, leaving 13 bases between. The CDR3 DNA follows: TGTGCCAGCAGTTGGGATAGAGGGATCTATGGCTACACCTTC. Its translation is CASSWDRGIYGYTF.

This chain links TRBV27 with TRBJ2-2, with TRBD1 matching 7 bases. Per the germline V gene, CDR1 is MNHEY and CDR2 is SMNVEV (reference sequence). Trimming cost V 5 bases and J 5 bases; bases outside gene matches: 5. The CDR3 runs to 14 residues. CDR3 loop: CASSADRATGELFF. Written as DNA, the CDR3 is TGTGCCAGCAGTGCCGACAGGGCGACCGGGGAGCTGTTTTTT.

The chain joins TRBV24-1 to TRBJ2-1; TRBD2 might be the D (7 bases). The CDR3 consists of 13 residues. Trimming took 7 bases from V and 8 from J, leaving 14 bases between them. CDR1 is KGHDR, CDR2 SFDVKD, per germline. CDR3 DNA sequence: TGTGCCACCAGGAAGGAGGGGGGGGATGAGCAGTTCTTC. This gives the protein CATRKEGGDEQFF.

The genes are TRBV29-1 and TRBJ2-2, with D possibly being TRBD1 (5 bases). Germline V lookup: CDR1 SQVTM, CDR2 ANQGSEA. There are 13 residues in the CDR3. CDR3 DNA sequence: TGCGTTTCAGGGAATTTGGACACCGGGGAGCTGTTTTTT. Protein product: CVSGNLDTGELFF.

This rearrangement joins TRBV9 to TRBJ2-1; a possible D gene is TRBD2 (6 bases). Deletions cut 10 bases from V and 2 bases from J, with 10 bases between. CDR1 and CDR2 from the germline V gene are SGDLS and YYNGEE. The CDR3 runs 12 residues. The CDR3 bases are TGTGCCGGGGGGAGAACCTACAATGAGCAGTTCTTC. Translated: CAGGRTYNEQFF.

The gene calls are TRBV7-8 and TRBJ2-1, with 8 bases lining up with TRBD2. The length of the CDR3 is 15 residues. CDR1 SGHVS and CDR2 FQNEAQ come from the germline V gene. V dropped 7 bases and J dropped 4; count of bases not matched to a gene: 9. Here the CDR3 DNA reads TGTGCCAGCACCGAGGGACTAGAGATATACAATGAGCAGTTCTTC. Translated, it gives CASTEGLEIYNEQFF.

V gene TRBV18 combines with J gene TRBJ1-3, with D possibly matching TRBD1 (5 bases). The CDR3 loop spans 13 amino acids. Germline V gene sequence: CDR1 KGHSH, CDR2 LQKENI. Trimming stripped 6 bases from V and 5 bases from J, with 11 bases between. This CDR3 is CASSLGLRNTIYF. The CDR3 DNA reads TGTGCCAGCTCCCTGGGACTGAGAAACACCATATATTTT.

This clone was seen only a few times. J is TRBJ2-3 and V is TRBV19; 9 nucleotides line up with TRBD1. In germline, CDR1 is LNHDA, CDR2 SQIVND (reference sequence). The CDR3 has 18 residues. V lost 0 bases and J lost 5; bases outside the gene matches: 12. Here the CDR3 DNA reads TGTGCCAGTAGTATAGACCCCCCCGGGACAGGGCTGGGAGATACGCAGTATTTT. Translation: CASSIDPPGTGLGDTQYF.